This T cell receptor (beta chain) is drawn from a study of blood T cell repertoires in COVID-19. On the study more broadly: The United States, Italy and Spain provided the acute and convalescent COVID-19 samples. In each case, the material was cDNA or gDNA derived from T cells, B-cell-depleted T cells, or PBMCs.

The junction had 13 bases not matched to a gene; V was cut back by 3 bases and J by 6 bases. Germline V gene lookup returns CDR1 SGDLS and CDR2 YYNGEE. The length of the CDR3 is 17 residues. In the original workflow: How many nucleated cells were present was estimated from reference gene primer amplification. The table came from immunoSEQ multiplex PCR; TCRdb's copy has only in-frame clones and leaves some out. D and trimming were read from the DNA, whereas the V and J calls and clone size are those reported in that table. The sample holds fewer than 300,000 clones, approximately 83% seen once. The chain joins TRBV9 to TRBJ2-3, with 10 bases aligning to TRBD2. The specimen sequenced was peripheral blood. The TCR originated in a human donor in a cohort sampled during active COVID-19. The CDR3 here is CASSAESSGSVQDTQYF. CDR3 sequence (DNA): TGTGCCAGCAGCGCTGAATCTAGCGGGAGCGTTCAGGATACGCAGTATTTT.